This entry lists 2 T cell receptor beta chains sequenced from one sample in a study of shared clonotypes between healthy human individuals. TCRdb keeps only in-frame clones here, not all; method: immunoSEQ multiplex PCR. The sample carries a few million clones, approximately 96% recorded once. The sequencing input was naive CD4+ T cells sorted from blood. Subset denoted: CD45RA+ positively selected. These receptor sequences come from a man between 18 and 29 years old in good health.

The chain uses TRBV6-4 and TRBJ2-2; 7 bases map to TRBD1. V was pared by 3 bases and J by 6 bases, with 4 bases of the junction left unmatched. The CDR3 loop spans 14 amino acids. Germline V lookup: CDR1 MRHNA, CDR2 SNTAGT. The CDR3 region has the DNA TGTGCCAGCAGTGAACAGGGGAAAGCCGGGGAGCTGTTTTTT. Amino acids: CASSEQGKAGELFF.

The chain is built from TRBV7-9 and TRBJ2-1; TRBD2 is a possible D gene (6 bases). CDR1 is SEHNR, CDR2 FQNEAQ, per germline (reference sequence). Trimming pared 1 base from V and 4 bases from J, leaving 8 bases between. The CDR3 is made up of 14 amino acids. The CDR3 sequence is CASSLEGTYNEQFF. The CDR3 DNA follows: TGTGCCAGCAGCTTAGAGGGGACTTACAATGAGCAGTTCTTC.